The 25 T cell receptor beta chains in this list originate from one sample, sequenced in a study of early T cells in non-severe SARS-CoV-2 infection. MiXCR, run by TCRdb on the 5' RACE reads, gives a single entry per CDR3 protein. Among more than 15,000 distinct CDR3 sequences, about 5.6% were seen once, and the ten largest hold around 7%. This specimen consisted of whole blood, obtained at baseline. The receptors come from an adult who was a healthcare worker with PCR-confirmed SARS-CoV-2 infection or an uninfected control (not recorded which).

This clonotype ranks as medium-sized. The chain joins TRBV20-1 to TRBJ2-4; D remains unclear. This CDR3 has 13 amino acids. Germline CDR1 DFQATT, CDR2 SNEGSKA (reference sequence). V was shortened by 0 bases and J by 0 bases, with 3 bases between the two germline ends. CDR3 bases: TGCAGTGCTAGAGAAGTAGCCAAAAACATTCAGTACTTC. Its translation: CSAREVAKNIQYF.

Ten or more counts support this clonotype. V and J are TRBV7-2 and TRBJ1-2; D uncertain. Trimming removed 5 bases from V and 2 bases from J, with 3 bases in between. The V gene's germline CDR1 is SGHTA and CDR2 FQGNSA. The CDR3 has 11 residues. The CDR3 loop reads CASSQNYGYTF. The DNA of the CDR3 is TGTGCCAGCAGCCAAAACTATGGCTACACCTTC.

This clonotype was recorded at least ten times. The V and J genes are TRBV5-5 and TRBJ1-5, with TRBD1 identical over 7 bases. The CDR3 runs to 15 residues. Germline lookup yields CDR1 SGHKS and CDR2 YYEKEE (reference sequence). With V trimmed by 4 bases and J by 3 bases, 7 bases remained unmatched. The CDR3 here is CASSKGAGNNQPQHF. In nucleotides, the CDR3 is TGTGCCAGCAGCAAGGGGGCAGGGAACAATCAGCCCCAGCATTTT.

This clonotype came up many times. The chain combines TRBV5-4 with TRBJ1-2, with a tentative D call TRBD1 (5 bases). Trimming took 3 bases from V and 0 from J, leaving 6 bases between them. The germline V gene has CDR1 SGHNT and CDR2 YYREEE (reference sequence). CDR3 length equals 13 residues. The chain's CDR3 is CASSWTTNYGYTF. CDR3 nucleotides: TGTGCCAGCAGCTGGACAACTAACTATGGCTACACCTTC.

This clonotype was detected many times. The J gene is TRBJ2-7, the V gene TRBV19; 8 positions agree with TRBD1. The CDR3 loop spans 13 amino acids. CDR1 and CDR2 (germline): LNHDA, SQIVND (reference sequence). Trimming at V came to 5 bases and at J to 6 bases, leaving 6 bases not matched to a gene. The CDR3: CASSRGQGGEQYF. The CDR3 bases are TGTGCCAGTAGTCGTGGACAGGGAGGCGAGCAGTACTTC.

V and J are TRBV14 and TRBJ2-1, with D perhaps TRBD1 or TRBD2 (5 bases each). Trimming removed 2 bases at V and 0 bases at J, with 17 bases between. In germline, CDR1 is SGHDN, CDR2 FVKESK. The CDR3 runs 18 residues. CDR3 protein: CASSQKGPTGNSYNEQFF. CDR3 nucleotide sequence: TGTGCCAGCAGCCAAAAGGGACCAACGGGGAACTCCTACAATGAGCAGTTCTTC.

Ten or more counts support this clonotype. This chain connects TRBV27 to TRBJ2-7; TRBD1 matches 7 bases. Per the germline V gene, CDR1 is MNHEY and CDR2 is SMNVEV (reference sequence). The CDR3 sequence is 15 residues long. Trimming at V came to 2 bases and at J to 1 base, leaving 5 bases not matched to a gene. The CDR3 reads CASSLAAGGSYEQYF. For the CDR3, the DNA is TGTGCCAGCAGTTTAGCGGCAGGGGGTTCCTACGAGCAGTACTTC.

The rearrangement uses TRBV20-1 and TRBJ1-5; D is perhaps TRBD1 (5 bases). This CDR3 comprises 16 residues. V was cut by 0 bases and J by 4 bases, with 16 bases left in between. Germline assignment: CDR1 DFQATT and CDR2 SNEGSKA (reference sequence). CDR3 coding DNA: TGCAGTGCTAGAGATCCGACAGTTGCCCCGAATCAGCCCCAGCATTTT. This translates into CSARDPTVAPNQPQHF.

In this sample, this clonotype is medium-sized. J is TRBJ2-1 and V is TRBV6-5; TRBD1 is a possible D gene (6 bases). The germline CDR1 and CDR2 sequences are MNHEY and SVGAGI. The length of the CDR3 is 12 residues. V gave up 6 bases and J gave up 6 bases, with 9 bases separating them. The CDR3 nucleotides are TGTGCCAGCAGAAACAGGGTCAATGAGCAGTTCTTC. Protein sequence: CASRNRVNEQFF.

This clonotype appeared many times. This chain links TRBV29-1 with TRBJ2-6, with D unclear. The CDR3 has 13 amino acids. V gave up 6 bases and J gave up 2 bases, with 8 bases separating them. CDR1 is SQVTM, CDR2 ANQGSEA, per germline. CDR3: CSVSKAGANVLTF. The CDR3 DNA follows: TGCAGCGTGTCAAAGGCTGGGGCCAACGTCCTGACTTTC.

This clonotype was observed many times. The chain employs TRBV6-4 and TRBJ1-1, with TRBD1 matching 7 bases. The CDR3 extends over 15 amino acids. Trimming removed 6 bases from V and 1 base from J; junction bases left unmatched: 8. CDR1 and CDR2 (germline): MRHNA, SNTAGT. The CDR3 nucleotides are TGTGCCAGCAGACCTCCGGGACAGACGAACACTGAAGCTTTCTTT. This sequence encodes CASRPPGQTNTEAFF.

At least ten counts were recorded for this clonotype. The rearrangement links TRBV6-1 to TRBJ2-7, with 7 bases matching TRBD1. This CDR3 contains 14 residues. Unmatched junction bases numbered 6, after V lost 7 bases and J lost 0 bases. The V gene's germline CDR1 is MNHNS and CDR2 SASEGT. CDR3 in amino acids: CASNYRGDSYEQYF. DNA of the CDR3: TGTGCCAGCAATTACAGGGGAGACTCCTACGAGCAGTACTTC.

This chain uses TRBV6-5 with TRBJ1-1, with D unclear. CDR3 length: 12 amino acids. Germline loops: CDR1 MNHEY, CDR2 SVGAGI. V shed 1 base and J shed 3 bases, with 3 bases lying between them. CDR3 residues: CASSYYDTEAFF. The DNA of the CDR3 is TGTGCCAGCAGTTACTATGACACTGAAGCTTTCTTT.

This clonotype has ten or more counts. The chain combines TRBV7-9 with TRBJ1-1, with a tentative D call TRBD1 (6 bases). Germline CDR1 is SEHNR and CDR2 is FQNEAQ (reference sequence). The CDR3 totals 12 residues. Between the trimmed V and J ends, which lost 3 bases and 8 bases, there was a span of 10 bases. The CDR3 loop reads CASSFQGSEAFF. The CDR3 DNA reads TGTGCCAGCAGCTTTCAGGGGTCCGAAGCTTTCTTT.

This clonotype was counted at least ten times. The gene calls are TRBV3-1 and TRBJ2-2; D remains ambiguous. Deletions cut 4 bases from V and 2 bases from J, with 8 bases between. The CDR3 contains 14 residues. Looked up from germline, CDR1 is LGHDT and CDR2 is YNNKEL (reference sequence). CDR3 sequence reads: CASSPGPNTGELFF. CDR3 in DNA: TGTGCCAGCAGCCCCGGCCCCAACACCGGGGAGCTGTTTTTT.

This clonotype ranks as medium-sized. This chain connects TRBV29-1 to TRBJ2-3; a weak D match, TRBD2 (6 bases). Germline V gene lookup returns CDR1 SQVTM and CDR2 ANQGSEA. The germline V and J ends were trimmed by 5 bases and 2 bases, with 11 bases remaining between them. There are 13 residues in the CDR3. In nucleotides, the CDR3 is TGCAGCGTTAGCAGCGGGTTCACAGATACGCAGTATTTT. It translates to CSVSSGFTDTQYF.

This clonotype came up many times. V is TRBV15 and J is TRBJ2-5; 7 nucleotides align to TRBD1. The J segment lost 5 bases and the V segment lost 0 bases, leaving 6 bases of the junction unmatched. The CDR3 is 15 residues long. The germline gives CDR1 LNHNV, CDR2 YYDKDF (reference sequence). This CDR3 is CATSRERTQGETQYF. In DNA, the CDR3 is TGTGCCACCAGCAGAGAGCGGACACAGGGGGAGACCCAGTACTTC. The entire variable domain, with the rest obtained from reference TRBV15 and TRBJ2-5, is as follows: DAMVIQNPRYQVTQFGKPVTLSCSQTLNHNVMYWYQQKSSQAPKLLFHYYDKDFNNEADTPDNFQSRRPNTSFCFLDIRSPGLGDTAMYLCATSRERTQGETQYFGPGTRLLVL.

The chain is built from TRBV25-1 and TRBJ1-5, with 7 positions matching TRBD1. V was clipped by 2 bases and J by 7 bases; unmatched bases: 2. Germline loops: CDR1 MGHDK, CDR2 SYGVNS. The CDR3 spans 13 residues. Here the CDR3 reads CASSEGDRQPQHF. The CDR3 nucleotides are TGTGCCAGCAGTGAAGGGGACAGACAGCCCCAGCATTTT. Full variable domain (rest looked up from reference TRBV25-1 and TRBJ1-5): EADIYQTPRYLVIGTGKKITLECSQTMGHDKMYWYQQDPGMELHLIHYSYGVNSTEKGDLSSESTVSRIRTEHFPLTLESARPSHTSQYLCASSEGDRQPQHFGDGTRLSIL.

This clonotype is medium-sized in the sample. The chain joins TRBV19 to TRBJ1-6; TRBD1 matches at 7 bases. The germline CDR1 and CDR2 sequences are LNHDA and SQIVND (reference sequence). This CDR3 is 14 amino acids long. Trimming took 7 bases from V and 7 from J; bases not matched to a gene: 7. CDR3 protein: CASIRNRGNSPLHF. CDR3 coding DNA: TGTGCCAGTATAAGAAACAGGGGAAATTCACCCCTCCACTTT.

The sample holds many counts of this clonotype. The V gene is TRBV4-1, the J gene TRBJ1-5; D may be TRBD1 (5 bases). The germline CDR1 and CDR2 sequences are MGHRA and YSYEKL. Trimming shortened V by 0 bases and J by 5 bases, and 11 bases separated the two germline ends. The CDR3 is 15 amino acids. This chain's CDR3 is CASSQERGRHQPQHF. DNA for the CDR3: TGCGCCAGCAGCCAAGAACGGGGCCGGCATCAGCCCCAGCATTTT.

The sample holds many counts of this clonotype. The J gene is TRBJ2-2, the V gene TRBV28; tentatively, D is TRBD1 (5 bases). Germline values: CDR1 MDHEN, CDR2 SYDVKM. Trimming stripped 3 bases from V and 3 bases from J, with 14 bases between. CDR3 size: 16 residues. CDR3 in DNA: TGTGCCAGCAGTTTGGATTCAGGGCGTGACACCGGGGAGCTGTTTTTT. Translation: CASSLDSGRDTGELFF.

This clonotype has ten or more counts. This chain links TRBV7-9 with TRBJ2-7; 9 bases line up with TRBD1. Germline V gene data show CDR1 as SEHNR and CDR2 as FQNEAQ (reference sequence). The J segment lost 7 bases and the V segment lost 5 bases, leaving 12 bases of the junction unmatched. CDR3 length: 15 residues. The CDR3 region has the DNA TGTGCCAGCAGCCGCTGGACAGGGGAGGGGGTAGAGCAGTACTTC. Translating it yields CASSRWTGEGVEQYF.

In its sample, this clonotype was seen many times. The rearrangement joins TRBV7-6 to TRBJ1-1, with D possibly being TRBD1 (6 bases). Germline V gene lookup returns CDR1 SGHVS and CDR2 FNYEAQ. The CDR3 contains 15 residues. Trimming stripped 5 bases from V and 1 base from J, with 14 bases between. CDR3 in amino acids: CASSAHEGQNTEAFF. For the CDR3, the DNA is TGTGCCAGCAGCGCCCATGAGGGACAGAACACTGAAGCTTTCTTT.

The genes are TRBV12-3 or TRBV12-4 and TRBJ2-6; D is unclear. CDR3 length: 13 residues. The germline V and J ends were trimmed by 8 bases and 2 bases, with 7 bases remaining between them. The CDR3 region is CASAWTGANVLTF. CDR3 nucleotide sequence: TGTGCCAGCGCGTGGACTGGGGCCAACGTCCTGACTTTC.

This clonotype came up many times. The chain uses TRBV6-5 and TRBJ2-5; D not resolved. CDR1 is MNHEY and CDR2 is SVGAGI in the germline V gene. CDR3 length equals 15 residues. Trimming pared 0 bases from V and 3 bases from J, leaving 11 bases between. CDR3 DNA: TGTGCCAGCAGTTACTCGTCCCAGAGAAAAGAGACCCAGTACTTC. Encoded protein: CASSYSSQRKETQYF.